The 2 T cell receptor beta chains in this list originate from one sample, sequenced in a study of T cell repertoires in cytomegalovirus infection. One entry per CDR3 protein results from TCRdb running MiXCR on the reads. The profile shows hundreds of thousands of distinct CDR3 sequences, under 45% of them singletons. For these TCRs, the target antigens are not known. The sequencing used cultured PBMCs, collected from culture after CMV antigen stimulation. These TCRs come from a human donor in good health (CMV status not recorded). Some clones in this sample may be carry-over from other donors' samples.

The chain has TRBV9 and TRBJ1-3; D might be TRBD1 (5 bases). The CDR3 is 15 amino acids. CDR1 and CDR2 from the germline V gene are SGDLS and YYNGEE. Trimming shortened V by 0 bases and J by 2 bases, and 9 bases separated the two germline ends. The CDR3 protein is CASSVEGIAGNTIYF. CDR3 sequence (DNA): TGTGCCAGCAGCGTAGAGGGGATAGCTGGAAACACCATATATTTT.

In its sample, this clonotype was seen a few times. The J gene is TRBJ1-1, the V gene TRBV7-2; 8 nucleotides match TRBD1. The CDR3 is made up of 14 amino acids. The germline gives CDR1 SGHTA, CDR2 FQGNSA. J was trimmed by 2 bases and V by 5 bases; bases with no gene match: 4. The CDR3 here is CASSVDRVNTEAFF. DNA of the CDR3: TGTGCCAGCAGCGTGGACAGGGTAAACACTGAAGCTTTCTTT.